The 10 T cell receptor beta chains reported below all come from one sample, sequenced in a study of Tregs in tolerant kidney transplant recipients. The repertoire was sequenced with immunoSEQ multiplex PCR; TCRdb's copy has only in-frame clones and lacks some. This table has roughly 50,000 clones, roughly 89% appearing once. Mixed chimerism was transient after nonmyeloablative marrow transplants from related graft donors. This material consisted of CD8+ T cells from blood (PBMCs), taken 12 months after the transplant. These receptors originate from a human patient who received a combined kidney and bone marrow transplant. Some T cells could come from the graft donor.

The CDR3 sequence: CASSRELAVQYF. The CDR3 DNA follows: TGTGCCAGCAGCCGGGAACTAGCGGTGCAGTACTTC. The chain carries TRBV13 and TRBJ2-5; TRBD2 aligns across 8 bases. Germline V gene lookup returns CDR1 PRHDT and CDR2 FYEKMQ (reference sequence). The CDR3 is made up of 12 amino acids. The junction had 7 bases not matched to a gene; V was cut back by 5 bases and J by 11 bases.

V usage is TRBV25-1 and J usage is TRBJ2-7, with 8 bases identical to TRBD2. CDR1 is MGHDK and CDR2 is SYGVNS in the germline V gene. The CDR3 is 18 amino acids. Germline trimming cut 1 base from V and 1 base from J; bases unmatched to any gene: 12. Here the CDR3 reads CASSESEAGEGVSYEQYF. In DNA form, the CDR3 reads TGTGCCAGCAGTGAATCCGAAGCGGGAGAAGGCGTTTCCTACGAGCAGTACTTC.

The CDR3 coding sequence is TGTGCCTCAGGGCCCTACGAGCAGTACTTC. Translation gives CASGPYEQYF. This sequence joins TRBV5-8 and TRBJ2-7, with a tentative D call TRBD1 (5 bases). The CDR3 spans 10 residues. Germline V gene data show CDR1 as SGHTS and CDR2 as YDEGEE. Trimming removed 10 bases from V and 2 bases from J, with 7 bases in between.

The rearrangement links TRBV19 to TRBJ2-1; 7 bases line up with TRBD2. The CDR3 is 15 residues long. Germline CDR1 reads LNHDA; CDR2 reads SQIVND (reference sequence). V shed 5 bases and J 6 bases; nucleotides not matched to a gene: 10. CDR3 DNA sequence: TGTGCCAGTAGTTGGCTGGCGGGAGTACGCAATGAGCAGTTCTTC. Translated, it gives CASSWLAGVRNEQFF.

The gene calls are TRBV13 and TRBJ2-1, with unresolved D. Germline V lookup: CDR1 PRHDT, CDR2 FYEKMQ (reference sequence). V lost 5 bases to trimming and J lost 7 bases, with 12 bases between them. There are 13 residues in the CDR3. The CDR3 coding sequence is TGTGCCAGCAGCCCCCTTCTGAGGAATGAGCAGTTCTTC. This sequence encodes CASSPLLRNEQFF.

A remark on this clone: Mismatch with germline at one junction end may stem from a read error. The rearrangement uses TRBV23-1 and TRBJ2-3; D may be TRBD1 (6 bases). TRBV23-1 is an ORF for which the function is uncertain. The CDR3 runs to 11 residues. CDR3 sequence (DNA): TGCGCCAGCAGTCACTCGAGACAGGCCAGCTTT. This codes for CASSHSRQASF.

This clone has a handful of counts. The chain recombines TRBV6-4 with TRBJ2-3; 10 bases fit TRBD2. This CDR3 has 15 amino acids. Germline lookup yields CDR1 MRHNA and CDR2 SNTAGT. Trimming cost V 4 bases and J 5 bases; bases outside gene matches: 6. The CDR3 here is CASSALAGEKDTQYF. The CDR3 DNA reads as TGTGCCAGCAGTGCTCTAGCGGGAGAAAAAGATACGCAGTATTTT.

The chain uses TRBV19 and TRBJ1-5; no definite D call. The germline gives CDR1 LNHDA, CDR2 SQIVND (reference sequence). Trimming removed 8 bases at V and 6 bases at J, with 14 bases between. The CDR3 runs to 13 residues. CDR3 coding DNA: TGTGCCAGTGAAACTTTCGGTGGTCAGCCCCAGCATTTT. Translation: CASETFGGQPQHF.

This chain uses TRBV4-2 with TRBJ2-1, with 12 bases lining up with TRBD2. The germline gives CDR1 LGHNA, CDR2 YNFKEQ. The length of the CDR3 is 15 residues. The V and J ends lost 0 bases and 11 bases, in that order; junction bases with no gene match: 5. In DNA, the CDR3 is TGTGCCAGCAGCCAAGAAGGGCTAGCGGGAGGGAAGCAGTTCTTC. Translated, it gives CASSQEGLAGGKQFF.

The rearrangement joins TRBV11-3 to TRBJ2-7, with 9 bases fitting TRBD1. The CDR3 is 14 residues long. V dropped 4 bases and J dropped 4; count of bases not matched to a gene: 5. CDR1 and CDR2 from the germline V gene are SGHNT and YENEEA. The CDR3 reads CASSSPGQGYEQYF. CDR3 nucleotides: TGTGCCAGCAGCTCCCCGGGACAGGGTTACGAGCAGTACTTC.